Below, one T cell receptor (beta chain) is given with its context. Germline V gene sequence: CDR1 KGHDR, CDR2 SFDVKD. The CDR3 consists of 17 residues. This sample is part of a study of monozygotic twins with inflammatory bowel disease. TCRdb re-called the 5' RACE reads; one entry per CDR3 protein, DNA not given. Its table lists a few hundred thousand distinct CDR3 sequences. Each donor had 2.5 to 3 ml of blood drawn. Specimen: blood. This clonotype originated in a human donor with ulcerative colitis or Crohn's disease, or a healthy co-twin of an affected twin (not recorded which). The genes are TRBV24-1 and TRBJ2-1; there is no DNA to check the TCRdb D call of TRBD1. The CDR3 protein is CATSDLHPGQGAPEQFF.